A single sample is the source of the 31 T cell receptor beta chains below, sequenced in a study of CD8 T cells in ankylosing spondylitis (dated by TCRdb to about 2017). On the study overall, not on this receptor specifically: A TCR beta motif made up of fewer than 10 highly homologous amino acid variants appeared to be characteristic of blood from ankylosing spondylitis patients.

For these receptors, no antigen is known. The library was obtained by 5' RACE. The reads were generated on an Illumina HiSeq 2500. The raw public data were reprocessed by TCRdb itself: fastp quality trimming at Q25, MiXCR clonotype calling, in-frame beta chains only. Every entry covers one CDR3 protein and lists the most common genes and DNA from its rows. The sample table shows 450,000 or so distinct CDR3 sequences, and roughly 25% are seen once. Roughly 0.8% of the sample goes to the ten largest clones. Material for sequencing was blood, either unsorted or a sorted T cell fraction (not recorded which). The receptors come from a male donor with ankylosing spondylitis.

The rearrangement links TRBV18 to TRBJ2-3; 8 bases are shared with TRBD1. Losses at the gene ends were 5 bases for V and 3 bases for J; bases not matched to a gene: 7. The CDR3 totals 15 residues. CDR1 KGHSH and CDR2 LQKENI come from the germline V gene. The CDR3 bases are TGTGCCAGCTCAGCGCAGGGGGCGAAGACAGATACGCAGTATTTT. It translates to CASSAQGAKTDTQYF.

There are a few counts of this clonotype. The V gene is TRBV5-1, the J gene TRBJ2-5, with 10 nucleotides matching TRBD2. Trimming took 4 bases from V and 3 from J; bases not matched to a gene: 6. This CDR3 comprises 15 residues. Germline V gene lookup returns CDR1 SGHRS and CDR2 YFSETQ. CDR3 sequence: CASSEWTSGKETQYF. CDR3 sequence (DNA): TGCGCCAGCAGCGAATGGACTAGCGGAAAAGAGACCCAGTACTTC.

This clonotype turned up a few times. The rearrangement links TRBV6-5 to TRBJ1-1; D unclear. CDR1 is MNHEY and CDR2 is SVGAGI in the germline V gene. V lost 4 bases and J lost 6, with 18 bases in between. The CDR3 has 15 amino acids. DNA for the CDR3: TGTGCCAGCAGTTCCACTACGAAACAACCACCTGAAGCTTTCTTT. It yields the protein CASSSTTKQPPEAFF.

This clonotype was picked up many times. The genes are TRBV4-1 and TRBJ2-1; 9 bases are shared with TRBD1. The germline gives CDR1 MGHRA, CDR2 YSYEKL. With 3 bases clipped from V and 5 bases from J, the junction kept 11 bases outside the gene matches. This CDR3 is built from 17 residues. The CDR3 nucleotides are TGCGCCAGCAGCCAGGATACCCCGGGACAGGGTAACAATGAGCAGTTCTTC. It translates to CASSQDTPGQGNNEQFF.

This clonotype has a count of ten or more. This chain uses TRBV7-8 with TRBJ1-6; D is undetermined. Trimming took 5 bases from V and 8 from J, leaving 16 bases between them. This CDR3 has 15 residues. Germline CDR1 SGHVS, CDR2 FQNEAQ. The CDR3 DNA reads TGTGCCAGCAGCCCAGTGGGAGGGATGGATTCACCCCTCCACTTT. The encoded protein is CASSPVGGMDSPLHF.

J is TRBJ1-5 and V is TRBV7-8; unclear D gene. CDR1 is SGHVS, CDR2 FQNEAQ, per germline. The V end was cut by 3 bases, the J end by 3 bases, with 6 bases between. The CDR3 sequence is 13 residues long. The CDR3 is CASSFNDNQPQHF. The CDR3 coding sequence is TGTGCCAGCAGCTTTAACGACAATCAGCCCCAGCATTTT. Combining the CDR3 with reference TRBV7-8 and TRBJ1-5 gives the whole variable domain GAGVSQSPRYKVAKRGQDVALRCDPISGHVSLFWYQQALGQGPEFLTYFQNEAQLDKSGLPSDRFFAERPEGSVSTLKIQRTQQEDSAVYLCASSFNDNQPQHFGDGTRLSIL.

The chain has TRBV20-1 and TRBJ2-1; the match to TRBD2 covers 9 bases. The ends lost 3 bases at V and 4 bases at J; junction bases unmatched: 4. There are 14 residues in the CDR3. Per the germline V gene, CDR1 is DFQATT and CDR2 is SNEGSKA (reference sequence). The CDR3: CSASKREEYNEQFF. CDR3 bases: TGCAGTGCTAGTAAGCGGGAGGAGTACAATGAGCAGTTCTTC.

The chain joins TRBV18 to TRBJ2-5, with TRBD1 as a possible D gene (5 bases). Germline V gives CDR1 KGHSH, CDR2 LQKENI. The CDR3 consists of 14 residues. The V and J ends lost 1 base and 5 bases respectively, with 11 bases between them. The CDR3 DNA is TGTGCCAGCTCACCACTGGGCCAGGGTGAGACCCAGTACTTC. This gives the protein CASSPLGQGETQYF.

The V and J genes are TRBV3-1 and TRBJ2-4, with 14 bases that match TRBD2. This CDR3 region has 18 residues. CDR1 and CDR2 from the germline V gene are LGHDT and YNNKEL (reference sequence). Trimming took 5 bases from V and 0 from J; bases not matched to a gene: 6. CDR3 sequence reads: CASSRLAGGPGAKNIQYF. The DNA for the CDR3 is TGTGCCAGCAGCAGACTAGCGGGAGGGCCGGGAGCCAAAAACATTCAGTACTTC.

The rearrangement joins TRBV18 to TRBJ2-7, with TRBD1 matching 9 bases. CDR3 length equals 14 residues. Germline CDR1 and CDR2: KGHSH and LQKENI. The V segment lost 6 bases and the J segment 7 bases; nucleotides outside the gene matches: 10. Here the CDR3 DNA reads TGTGCCAGCTCGCAGACAGCGACAGGGGGAGAGCAGTACTTC. Translated: CASSQTATGGEQYF. The full variable domain, completed using reference TRBV18 and TRBJ2-7, is NAGVMQNPRHLVRRRGQEARLRCSPMKGHSHVYWYRQLPEEGLKFMVYLQKENIIDESGMPKERFSAEFPKEGPSILRIQQVVRGDSAAYFCASSQTATGGEQYFGPGTRLTVT.

V usage is TRBV6-2 or TRBV6-3 and J usage is TRBJ2-2; no reliable D call. Trimming took off 7 bases at V and 2 bases at J, with 11 bases between the two ends. This CDR3 spans 14 amino acids. Per the germline V gene, CDR1 is MNHEY and CDR2 is SVGEGT. The CDR3 DNA follows: TGTGCCAGCACCCCTCGGAGAAACACCGGGGAGCTGTTTTTT. It is translated as CASTPRRNTGELFF.

The rearrangement links TRBV25-1 to TRBJ1-2; tentatively, D is TRBD1 (5 bases). The CDR3 length is 15 residues. CDR1 and CDR2 (germline): MGHDK, SYGVNS. The V end lost 4 bases, the J end lost 7 bases, and 19 bases lay between the germline ends. CDR3 in amino acids: CASSGPGTQSRGYTF. For the CDR3, the DNA is TGTGCCAGCAGTGGTCCCGGGACCCAAAGCCGTGGCTACACCTTC.

The rearrangement joins TRBV18 to TRBJ2-7; 8 bases are shared with TRBD2. This CDR3 contains 13 residues. The germline gives CDR1 KGHSH, CDR2 LQKENI. With 3 bases clipped from V and 5 bases from J, the junction kept 3 bases outside the gene matches. The CDR3, as DNA: TGTGCCAGCTCACCGGCGGGGGGCGACGAGCAGTACGTC. This sequence encodes CASSPAGGDEQYV.

This clonotype was counted once. The chain carries TRBV18 and TRBJ2-1, with 10 positions matching TRBD2. In germline, CDR1 is KGHSH, CDR2 LQKENI. Trimming at V came to 5 bases and at J to 0 bases, leaving 7 bases not matched to a gene. The length of the CDR3 is 17 residues. CDR3 amino acids: CASSWLAGASSYNEQFF. CDR3 bases: TGTGCCAGCTCATGGCTAGCGGGAGCGAGCTCCTACAATGAGCAGTTCTTC.

This chain links TRBV10-3 with TRBJ2-1, with 10 nucleotides matching TRBD1. V lost 7 bases, J lost 7 bases, and 16 bases stayed unmatched. The CDR3 has 17 amino acids. CDR1 is ENHRY and CDR2 is SYGVKD in the germline V gene. The CDR3 nucleotides are TGTGCCATCACAGGGACAGGGGCCCTACAACTGGGGAATGAGCAGTTCTTC. This encodes CAITGTGALQLGNEQFF.

The sample holds many counts of this clonotype. This sequence joins TRBV7-9 and TRBJ2-1; TRBD2 matches 10 bases. This CDR3 has 17 residues. Germline V gene lookup returns CDR1 SEHNR and CDR2 FQNEAQ (reference sequence). The V and J ends lost 0 bases and 8 bases, in that order; junction bases with no gene match: 10. The CDR3 nucleotides are TGTGCCAGCAGCTTAGCGGGTGGTAGCGGGAGGTCTGATGAGCAGTTCTTC. Residues: CASSLAGGSGRSDEQFF.

This clonotype turned up a few times. V is TRBV30 and J is TRBJ2-3; no clear D. CDR3 length: 12 amino acids. The V gene lost 5 bases and the J gene lost 4 bases, with 10 bases spanning the gap. The germline CDR1 and CDR2 sequences are GTSNPN and SVGIG (reference sequence). Here the CDR3 DNA reads TGTGCCTGGCGCTTAATCGCAGATACGCAGTATTTT. Residues: CAWRLIADTQYF.

V and J are TRBV6-2 or TRBV6-3 and TRBJ2-5; a weak D match, TRBD1 (6 bases). The V and J ends lost 7 bases and 5 bases respectively, with 17 bases between them. This CDR3 region has 14 residues. Looked up from germline, CDR1 is MNHEY and CDR2 is SVGEGT. CDR3: CASIRGAGDETQYF. The DNA for the CDR3 is TGTGCCAGCATCCGTGGGGCAGGGGACGAGACCCAGTACTTC.

The CDR3 nucleotides read TGCAGTGCCCCGCCGGACAGGGGCCAAGAGACCCAGTACTTC. Its translation: CSAPPDRGQETQYF. This rearrangement joins TRBV20-1 to TRBJ2-5; 9 bases fit TRBD1. This CDR3 contains 14 residues. V lost 6 bases and J lost 1; bases outside the gene matches: 6. The germline V gene encodes CDR1 DFQATT and CDR2 SNEGSKA (reference sequence).

This chain connects TRBV29-1 to TRBJ2-2; D gene uncertain. Germline V gene sequence: CDR1 SQVTM, CDR2 ANQGSEA. V was clipped by 7 bases and J by 6 bases, with 6 bases between them. The CDR3 loop spans 10 amino acids. The chain's CDR3 is CSASSGELFF. DNA for the CDR3: TGCAGCGCCTCCTCCGGGGAGCTGTTTTTT.

V and J are TRBV19 and TRBJ1-5, with D hard to call. CDR1 and CDR2 from the germline V gene are LNHDA and SQIVND (reference sequence). The V and J ends lost 6 bases and 1 base respectively, with 10 bases between them. The CDR3 spans 14 residues. CDR3 loop: CASRKRVSNQPQHF. In DNA form, the CDR3 reads TGTGCCAGTAGAAAAAGGGTGAGCAATCAGCCCCAGCATTTT.

This chain joins TRBV20-1 and TRBJ2-7; 10 bases are shared with TRBD1. CDR1 is DFQATT, CDR2 SNEGSKA, per germline (reference sequence). CDR3 length: 14 amino acids. V gave up 3 bases and J gave up 3 bases; unmatched junction bases: 5. CDR3 protein: CSASSGTGVYEQYF. The CDR3 DNA reads TGCAGTGCTAGTTCCGGGACAGGGGTCTACGAGCAGTACTTC.

V gene TRBV13 combines with J gene TRBJ2-2; D gene unclear. CDR3 length: 14 residues. CDR1 and CDR2 (germline): PRHDT, FYEKMQ (reference sequence). Trimming left V 5 bases short and J 6 bases short, with 13 bases between. DNA of the CDR3: TGTGCCAGCAGCGGACCCATGGTAGCCGGGGAGCTGTTTTTT. Residues: CASSGPMVAGELFF.

Many counts were recorded for this clonotype. The chain employs TRBV20-1 and TRBJ2-3; 7 bases map to TRBD2. Germline loops: CDR1 DFQATT, CDR2 SNEGSKA (reference sequence). Trimming removed 4 bases from V and 3 bases from J; junction bases left unmatched: 4. This CDR3 is 13 amino acids long. The DNA for the CDR3 is TGCAGTGCTAAGCCTAGCGGAACAGATACGCAGTATTTT. As protein: CSAKPSGTDTQYF.

The chain carries TRBV29-1 and TRBJ1-1; D may be TRBD1 (5 bases). This CDR3 has 13 amino acids. The V gene lost 1 base and the J gene lost 3 bases, with 9 bases spanning the gap. CDR1 and CDR2 (germline): SQVTM, ANQGSEA. CDR3 residues: CSVEGGGDTEAFF. CDR3 coding DNA: TGCAGCGTTGAAGGCGGGGGAGACACTGAAGCTTTCTTT.

The chain links TRBV20-1 to TRBJ2-7; D unclear. V lost 0 bases and J 3 bases, leaving 12 bases between the germline ends. The germline V gene has CDR1 DFQATT and CDR2 SNEGSKA (reference sequence). This CDR3 is built from 14 residues. This CDR3 is CSARDRTEDYEQYF. The CDR3 DNA reads as TGCAGTGCTAGAGATAGGACCGAAGACTACGAGCAGTACTTC.

This clonotype was detected only a few times. V is TRBV7-2 and J is TRBJ1-4, with D possibly being TRBD1 (6 bases). Germline CDR1 SGHTA, CDR2 FQGNSA. V was shortened by 5 bases and J by 5 bases, with 12 bases between the two germline ends. The CDR3 is 14 residues long. This chain's CDR3 is CASSPTRGNEKLFF. In nucleotides, the CDR3 is TGTGCCAGCAGCCCAACCAGGGGAAATGAAAAACTGTTTTTT.

This clonotype has only a few counts. CDR3 sequence reads: CSVEDTGGNYGYTF. CDR3 nucleotide sequence: TGCAGCGTTGAAGATACAGGGGGGAACTATGGCTACACCTTC. The chain joins TRBV29-1 to TRBJ1-2; 8 bases line up with TRBD1. V lost 0 bases to trimming and J lost 2 bases; unmatched junction nucleotides: 2. The CDR3 is 14 amino acids. The germline gives CDR1 SQVTM, CDR2 ANQGSEA.

The sample holds a few counts of this clonotype. J is TRBJ2-7 and V is TRBV4-1, with TRBD1 as a possible D gene (5 bases). The V end lost 1 base, the J end lost 1 base, and 11 bases lay between the germline ends. This CDR3 region has 15 residues. Per the germline V gene, CDR1 is MGHRA and CDR2 is YSYEKL. The CDR3: CASSQGSGPSYEQYV. CDR3 in DNA: TGCGCCAGCAGCCAAGGGTCAGGGCCTTCCTACGAGCAGTACGTC.

This chain connects TRBV12-3 or TRBV12-4 to TRBJ2-2; D may match TRBD1 or TRBD2 (5 bases each). The length of the CDR3 is 17 residues. Trimming removed 2 bases from V and 5 bases from J, with 18 bases in between. The CDR3 spells CASSLLLPPEGTGELFF. The CDR3 DNA follows: TGTGCCAGCAGTTTACTTCTGCCACCCGAGGGGACCGGGGAGCTGTTTTTT.

The table lists this clonotype with a few counts. V is TRBV20-1 and J is TRBJ2-1; tentatively, D is TRBD1 (6 bases). V lost 0 bases, J lost 6 bases, and 24 bases lay in between. Germline CDR1 is DFQATT and CDR2 is SNEGSKA (reference sequence). This CDR3 comprises 18 residues. The CDR3 sequence is CSARDPRKARGWVNEQFF. DNA of the CDR3: TGCAGTGCTAGAGATCCCCGAAAAGCCAGGGGTTGGGTCAATGAGCAGTTCTTC.